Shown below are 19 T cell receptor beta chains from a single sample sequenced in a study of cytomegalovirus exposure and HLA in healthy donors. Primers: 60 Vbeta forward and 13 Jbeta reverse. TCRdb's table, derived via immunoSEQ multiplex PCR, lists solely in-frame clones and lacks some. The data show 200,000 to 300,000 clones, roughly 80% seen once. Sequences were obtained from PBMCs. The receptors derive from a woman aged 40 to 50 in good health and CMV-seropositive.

CDR3 DNA: TGCGCCAGCTCCAAGGCAGGGGCATACAATGAGCAGTTCTTC. Amino acid sequence: CASSKAGAYNEQFF. The chain carries TRBV5-1 and TRBJ2-1, with D maybe TRBD1 (6 bases). Germline values: CDR1 SGHRS, CDR2 YFSETQ. Trimming removed 7 bases at V and 4 bases at J, with 15 bases between. The CDR3 contains 14 residues.

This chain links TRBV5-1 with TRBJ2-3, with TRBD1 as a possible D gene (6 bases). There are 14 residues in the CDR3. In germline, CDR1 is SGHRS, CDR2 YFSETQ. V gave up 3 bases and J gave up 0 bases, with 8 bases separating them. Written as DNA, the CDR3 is TGCGCCAGCAGCTACCAGGGGAGCACAGATACGCAGTATTTT. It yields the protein CASSYQGSTDTQYF.

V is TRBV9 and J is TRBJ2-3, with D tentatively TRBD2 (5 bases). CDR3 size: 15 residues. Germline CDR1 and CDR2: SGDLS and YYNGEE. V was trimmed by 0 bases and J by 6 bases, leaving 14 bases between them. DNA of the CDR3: TGTGCCAGCAGCGTAGAAGCGGACGGTGTTGATACGCAGTATTTT. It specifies CASSVEADGVDTQYF.

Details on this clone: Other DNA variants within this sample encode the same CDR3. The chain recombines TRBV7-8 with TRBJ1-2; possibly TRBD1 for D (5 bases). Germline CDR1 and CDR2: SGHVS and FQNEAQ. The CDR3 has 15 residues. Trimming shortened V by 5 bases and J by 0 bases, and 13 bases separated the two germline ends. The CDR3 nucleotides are TGTGCCAGCAGCAGACTTGGACAAGCTAACTATGGCTACACCTTC. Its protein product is CASSRLGQANYGYTF.

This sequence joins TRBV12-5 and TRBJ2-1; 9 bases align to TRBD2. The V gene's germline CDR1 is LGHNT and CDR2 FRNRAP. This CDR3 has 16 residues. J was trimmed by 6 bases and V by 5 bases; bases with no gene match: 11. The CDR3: CASGPAGGRAGNEQFF. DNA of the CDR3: TGTGCTAGTGGTCCCGCGGGCGGGAGGGCCGGCAATGAGCAGTTCTTC.

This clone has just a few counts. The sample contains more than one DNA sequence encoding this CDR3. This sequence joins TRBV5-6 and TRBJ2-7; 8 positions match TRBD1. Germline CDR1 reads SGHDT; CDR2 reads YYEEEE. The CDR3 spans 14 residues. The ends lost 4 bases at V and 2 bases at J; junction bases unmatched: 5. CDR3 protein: CASSPGQGAYEQYF. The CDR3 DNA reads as TGTGCCAGCAGCCCTGGACAGGGCGCCTACGAGCAGTACTTC.

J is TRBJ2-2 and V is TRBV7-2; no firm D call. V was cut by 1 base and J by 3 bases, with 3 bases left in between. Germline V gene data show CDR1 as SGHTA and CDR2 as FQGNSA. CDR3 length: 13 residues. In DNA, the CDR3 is TGTGCCAGCAGCTTAGTCGACACCGGGGAGCTGTTTTTT. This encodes CASSLVDTGELFF.

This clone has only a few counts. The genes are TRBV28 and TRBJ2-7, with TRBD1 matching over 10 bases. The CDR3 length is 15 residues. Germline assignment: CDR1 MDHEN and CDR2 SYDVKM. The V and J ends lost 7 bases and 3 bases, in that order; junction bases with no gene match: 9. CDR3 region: CASITPGTGDYEQYF. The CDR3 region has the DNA TGTGCCAGCATCACTCCGGGGACAGGGGACTACGAGCAGTACTTC.

The CDR3: CAFLLALLTDTQYF. Written as DNA, the CDR3 is TGTGCCTTCCTGCTAGCGCTGTTGACAGATACGCAGTATTTT. The rearrangement joins TRBV10-3 to TRBJ2-3; TRBD2 is a possible D gene (6 bases). The germline V gene has CDR1 ENHRY and CDR2 SYGVKD. The CDR3 is 14 amino acids. V dropped 11 bases and J dropped 3 bases, with 18 bases sitting between them.

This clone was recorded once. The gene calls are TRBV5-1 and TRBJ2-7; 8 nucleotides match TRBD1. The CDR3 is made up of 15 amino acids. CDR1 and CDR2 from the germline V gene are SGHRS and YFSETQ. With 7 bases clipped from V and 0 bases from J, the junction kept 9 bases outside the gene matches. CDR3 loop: CASSKEDRASYEQYF. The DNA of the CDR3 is TGCGCCAGCTCAAAGGAGGACAGGGCCTCCTACGAGCAGTACTTC.

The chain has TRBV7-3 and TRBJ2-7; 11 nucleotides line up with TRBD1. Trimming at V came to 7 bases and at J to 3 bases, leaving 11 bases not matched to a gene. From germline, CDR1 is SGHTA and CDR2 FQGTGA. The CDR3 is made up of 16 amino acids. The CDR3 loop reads CASTSIPGQGDYEQYF. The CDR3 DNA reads TGTGCCAGCACCTCAATTCCGGGACAGGGGGACTACGAGCAGTACTTC. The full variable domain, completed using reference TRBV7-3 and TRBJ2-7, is GAGVSQTPSNKVTEKGKYVELRCDPISGHTALYWYRQSLGQGPEFLIYFQGTGAADDSGLPNDRFFAVRPEGSVSTLKIQRTERGDSAVYLCASTSIPGQGDYEQYFGPGTRLTVT.

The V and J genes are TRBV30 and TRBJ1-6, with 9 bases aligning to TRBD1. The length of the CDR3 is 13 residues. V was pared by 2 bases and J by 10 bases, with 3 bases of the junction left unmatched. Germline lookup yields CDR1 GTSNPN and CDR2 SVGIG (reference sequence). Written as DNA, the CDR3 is TGTGCCTGGAGTCCGACAGGGGGGTCACCCCTCCACTTT. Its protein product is CAWSPTGGSPLHF.

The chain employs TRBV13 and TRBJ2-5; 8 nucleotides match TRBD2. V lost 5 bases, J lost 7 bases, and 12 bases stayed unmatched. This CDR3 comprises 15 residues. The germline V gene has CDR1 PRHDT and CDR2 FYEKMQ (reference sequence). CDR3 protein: CASSAWAGGPGTQYF. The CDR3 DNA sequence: TGTGCCAGCAGCGCCTGGGCGGGAGGTCCGGGGACCCAGTACTTC.

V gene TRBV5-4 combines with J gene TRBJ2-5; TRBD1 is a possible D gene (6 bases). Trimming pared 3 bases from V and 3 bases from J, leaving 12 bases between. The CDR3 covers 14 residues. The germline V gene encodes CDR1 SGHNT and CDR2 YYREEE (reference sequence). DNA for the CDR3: TGTGCCAGCAGCTACGTACAGGGAAAAGAGACCCAGTACTTC. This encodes CASSYVQGKETQYF.

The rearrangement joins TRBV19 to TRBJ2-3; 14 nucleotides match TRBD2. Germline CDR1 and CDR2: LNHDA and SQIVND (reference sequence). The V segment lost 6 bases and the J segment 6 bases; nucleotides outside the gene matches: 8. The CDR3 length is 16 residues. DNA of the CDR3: TGTGCCAGTAGCTCCGGACTAGCGGGAGGTGTGGATACGCAGTATTTT. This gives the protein CASSSGLAGGVDTQYF.

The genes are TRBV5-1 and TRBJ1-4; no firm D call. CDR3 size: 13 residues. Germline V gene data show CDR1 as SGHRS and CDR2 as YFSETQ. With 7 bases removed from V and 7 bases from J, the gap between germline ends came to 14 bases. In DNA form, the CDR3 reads TGCGCCAGCGCCTCGCGAGAAAGTGAAAAACTGTTTTTT. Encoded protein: CASASRESEKLFF.

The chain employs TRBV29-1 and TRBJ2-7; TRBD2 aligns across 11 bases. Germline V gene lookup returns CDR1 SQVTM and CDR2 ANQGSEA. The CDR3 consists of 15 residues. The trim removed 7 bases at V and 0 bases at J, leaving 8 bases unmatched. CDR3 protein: CSAFGTSGNSYEQYF. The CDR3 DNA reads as TGCAGCGCTTTCGGGACTAGCGGCAACTCCTACGAGCAGTACTTC.

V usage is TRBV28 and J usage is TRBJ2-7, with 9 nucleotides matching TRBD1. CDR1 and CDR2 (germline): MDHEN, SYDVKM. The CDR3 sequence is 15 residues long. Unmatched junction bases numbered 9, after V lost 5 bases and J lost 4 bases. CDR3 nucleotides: TGTGCCAGCAGTCCAAGGGGGACAGGGAAGTACGAGCAGTACTTC. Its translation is CASSPRGTGKYEQYF.

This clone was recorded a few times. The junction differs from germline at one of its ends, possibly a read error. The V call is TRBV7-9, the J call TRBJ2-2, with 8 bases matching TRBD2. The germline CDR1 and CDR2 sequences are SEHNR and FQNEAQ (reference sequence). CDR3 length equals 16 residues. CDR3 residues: CSSSPRAGENTGELFF. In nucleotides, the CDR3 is TGTTCCAGCAGCCCTCGAGCGGGAGAGAACACCGGGGAGCTGTTTTTT.